These 25 T cell receptor beta chains originate from one sample sequenced in a study of T cell responses to AZD1222 COVID-19 vaccine. Some clones are missing from TCRdb's copy, which holds only in-frame ones; the method was immunoSEQ multiplex PCR. The sample comprises some 120,000 clones, over 75% of which are singletons, and around 10% rests with the top ten. This sample comprised peripheral blood, obtained on day 0 of AZD1222 vaccination. The receptor source for this set is an adult in good health.

This clone has only one observation. The rearrangement uses TRBV18 and TRBJ2-1, with TRBD2 as a possible D gene (7 bases). V was cut by 3 bases and J by 0 bases, with 12 bases left in between. The V gene's germline CDR1 is KGHSH and CDR2 LQKENI. This CDR3 has 16 residues. CDR3 DNA: TGTGCCAGCTCACCGTCACGGGGGGCCTCCTACAATGAGCAGTTCTTC. The encoded protein is CASSPSRGASYNEQFF.

The chain couples TRBV7-8 to TRBJ2-7, with D possibly TRBD1 on 7 matching bases. From germline, CDR1 is SGHVS and CDR2 FQNEAQ. The CDR3 loop spans 19 amino acids. The V end was cut by 5 bases, the J end by 5 bases, with 31 bases between. The CDR3 loop is CASSARQGSLGLGSHEQYF. DNA for the CDR3: TGTGCCAGCAGCGCCAGACAGGGATCATTGGGACTTGGGTCACACGAGCAGTACTTC.

The rearrangement uses TRBV6-5 and TRBJ2-4; 10 bases are shared with TRBD1. CDR1 and CDR2 (germline): MNHEY, SVGAGI. This CDR3 is built from 13 residues. Trimming at V came to 6 bases and at J to 6 bases, leaving 2 bases not matched to a gene. The CDR3 DNA reads as TGTGCCAGCAGGGGGACAGGGGTAAACATTCAGTACTTC. Protein: CASRGTGVNIQYF.

The V and J genes are TRBV5-4 and TRBJ2-3, with D perhaps given as TRBD1 or TRBD2 (5 bases each). Trimming left V 4 bases short and J 0 bases short, with 12 bases between. Germline values: CDR1 SGHNT, CDR2 YYREEE (reference sequence). The CDR3 consists of 15 residues. As DNA, the CDR3 is TGTGCCAGCAGCCCAGGGACGGCAAGCACAGATACGCAGTATTTT. This sequence encodes CASSPGTASTDTQYF.

The chain combines TRBV11-3 with TRBJ1-6, with 9 positions matching TRBD1. The CDR3 runs to 15 residues. The germline V gene has CDR1 SGHNT and CDR2 YENEEA. With 5 bases clipped from V and 6 bases from J, the junction kept 5 bases outside the gene matches. The CDR3 is CASSPRTGANSPLHF. The CDR3 DNA reads as TGTGCCAGCAGCCCGAGGACAGGGGCTAATTCACCCCTCCACTTT.

This clone appeared a single time. V usage is TRBV6-5 and J usage is TRBJ2-1; D remains unclear. CDR3 size: 15 residues. CDR1 MNHEY and CDR2 SVGAGI come from the germline V gene. Trimming stripped 7 bases from V and 2 bases from J, with 15 bases between. Here the CDR3 DNA reads TGTGCCAGCATACCCCCGGATTTTCCCTACAATGAGCAGTTCTTC. Its translation: CASIPPDFPYNEQFF.

This rearrangement joins TRBV5-1 to TRBJ2-7, with unresolved D. In germline, CDR1 is SGHRS, CDR2 YFSETQ. The CDR3 contains 13 residues. V lost 2 bases to trimming and J lost 6 bases, with 12 bases between them. This CDR3 reads CASSLEAWREQYF. The DNA of the CDR3 is TGCGCCAGCAGCTTAGAGGCGTGGCGCGAGCAGTACTTC.

Regarding this clone: Other DNA sequences from this sample encode an identical CDR3 as well. In DNA, the CDR3 is TGTGCCAGCAGTGAACAGGGGGAGACCTACGAGCAGTACTTC. Translation gives CASSEQGETYEQYF. The genes are TRBV2 and TRBJ2-7; 7 bases match TRBD1. Per germline, CDR1 SNHLY and CDR2 FYNNEI. The trim removed 2 bases at V and 2 bases at J, leaving 3 bases unmatched. The CDR3 contains 14 residues.

The CDR3 region is CASSSPTSSGRGNEQFF. In DNA, the CDR3 is TGCGCCAGCAGCTCTCCTACTTCCAGCGGGAGGGGTAATGAGCAGTTCTTC. V usage is TRBV5-1 and J usage is TRBJ2-1; 10 nucleotides align to TRBD2. From germline, CDR1 is SGHRS and CDR2 YFSETQ. The CDR3 spans 17 residues. Losses at the gene ends were 3 bases for V and 7 bases for J; bases not matched to a gene: 13. Filled out from reference TRBV5-1 and TRBJ2-1, the complete variable domain reads KAGVTQTPRYLIKTRGQQVTLSCSPISGHRSVSWYQQTPGQGLQFLFEYFSETQRNKGNFPGRFSGRQFSNSRSEMNVSTLELGDSALYLCASSSPTSSGRGNEQFFGPGTRLTVL.

This clone was recorded only once. V is TRBV9 and J is TRBJ1-2; the match to TRBD1 covers 9 bases. Germline V lookup: CDR1 SGDLS, CDR2 YYNGEE. The CDR3 runs to 17 residues. Trimming cost V 2 bases and J 1 base; bases outside gene matches: 9. The CDR3 DNA is TGTGCCAGCAGCGTGGGGGCCGGGACAGGGCTTAACTATGGCTACACCTTC. Translated: CASSVGAGTGLNYGYTF.

CDR3 nucleotides: TGTGCCATCTCCACAGGGTATGGGAACACTGAAGCTTTCTTT. It encodes CAISTGYGNTEAFF. The J gene is TRBJ1-1, the V gene TRBV27, with D possibly TRBD1 on 6 matching bases. The CDR3 is 14 residues long. The germline V gene has CDR1 MNHEY and CDR2 SMNVEV (reference sequence). Trimming cost V 10 bases and J 1 base, with 16 bases left between them.

The chain uses TRBV5-1 and TRBJ2-1, with D hard to call. This CDR3 region has 14 residues. Germline CDR1 SGHRS, CDR2 YFSETQ. With 4 bases removed from V and 5 bases from J, the gap between germline ends came to 13 bases. The CDR3 nucleotides read TGCGCCAGCAGCCCGGGCGTCAGGCACAATGAGCAGTTCTTC. Residues: CASSPGVRHNEQFF.

J is TRBJ1-1 and V is TRBV7-9; D remains ambiguous. Trimming took off 6 bases at V and 7 bases at J, with 9 bases between the two ends. The CDR3 has 11 residues. Germline V lookup: CDR1 SEHNR, CDR2 FQNEAQ (reference sequence). As DNA, the CDR3 is TGTGCCAGCAGGGATCGGGGTGAAGCTTTCTTT. Its translation: CASRDRGEAFF.

This chain connects TRBV19 to TRBJ2-5; 14 positions match TRBD2. CDR3 length: 14 amino acids. Germline CDR1 reads LNHDA; CDR2 reads SQIVND (reference sequence). V trimming: 5 bases; J trimming: 10 bases; junction bases outside the gene matches: 6. The DNA of the CDR3 is TGTGCCAGTAGTCTGACTAGCGGGGGGGCGAGCCAGTACTTC. This translates into CASSLTSGGASQYF.

Remarks on this clone: Within the sample, other DNA sequences also encode this same CDR3. The chain recombines TRBV27 with TRBJ2-7; a possible D gene is TRBD1 (5 bases). The CDR3 is 15 residues long. Germline V CDR1 and CDR2: MNHEY, SMNVEV (reference sequence). Trimming shortened V by 4 bases and J by 4 bases, and 17 bases separated the two germline ends. CDR3 protein: CASSSGQGIEYEQYF. Written as DNA, the CDR3 is TGTGCCAGCAGTTCCGGGCAGGGTATCGAATACGAGCAGTACTTC.

The chain uses TRBV6-5 and TRBJ2-4; 9 bases match TRBD1. The CDR3 has 13 amino acids. Germline CDR1 reads MNHEY; CDR2 reads SVGAGI. Unmatched junction bases numbered 5, after V lost 6 bases and J lost 8 bases. The CDR3 protein is CASSPGQGHIQYF. The CDR3, as DNA: TGTGCCAGCAGCCCGGGACAGGGACACATTCAGTACTTC.

This chain connects TRBV7-9 to TRBJ1-5; maybe TRBD1 (5 bases). Trimming stripped 1 base from V and 8 bases from J, with 15 bases between. CDR1 is SEHNR and CDR2 is FQNEAQ in the germline V gene (reference sequence). The CDR3 loop spans 15 amino acids. Here the CDR3 reads CASSLGRTYGEPQHF. As DNA, the CDR3 is TGTGCCAGCAGCTTAGGAAGGACATACGGGGAGCCCCAGCATTTT.

The chain links TRBV10-1 to TRBJ2-5; TRBD1 or TRBD2 may be the D gene (5 bases each). The CDR3 extends over 13 amino acids. CDR1 is WNHNN and CDR2 is SYGVQD in the germline V gene (reference sequence). V lost 6 bases and J 2 bases, leaving 10 bases between the germline ends. CDR3 sequence reads: CASSLGPQETQYF. The CDR3 DNA reads TGCGCCAGCAGCCTGGGACCACAAGAGACCCAGTACTTC.

The chain has TRBV5-1 and TRBJ2-1; D might be TRBD2 (5 bases). The CDR3 loop spans 11 amino acids. Germline values: CDR1 SGHRS, CDR2 YFSETQ. Between the trimmed V and J ends, which lost 7 bases and 10 bases, there was a span of 12 bases. CDR3: CASGYSGEQFF. The CDR3 DNA follows: TGCGCCAGCGGGTACTCGGGAGAGCAGTTCTTC.

This clone was counted only a few times. The chain couples TRBV9 to TRBJ2-7, with TRBD2 identical over 10 bases. The CDR3 length is 15 residues. V lost 4 bases and J lost 3; bases outside the gene matches: 7. CDR1 and CDR2 from the germline V gene are SGDLS and YYNGEE. The CDR3 sequence: CASSPSGGAYYEQYF. CDR3 nucleotide sequence: TGTGCCAGCAGCCCGAGCGGGGGGGCCTACTACGAGCAGTACTTC. Combining the CDR3 with reference TRBV9 and TRBJ2-7 gives the whole variable domain DSGVTQTPKHLITATGQRVTLRCSPRSGDLSVYWYQQSLDQGLQFLIQYYNGEERAKGNILERFSAQQFPDLHSELNLSSLELGDSALYFCASSPSGGAYYEQYFGPGTRLTVT.

The chain couples TRBV5-1 to TRBJ2-7; 7 nucleotides align to TRBD1. Per the germline V gene, CDR1 is SGHRS and CDR2 is YFSETQ. The CDR3 consists of 14 residues. The junction had 2 bases not matched to a gene; V was cut back by 1 base and J by 1 base. CDR3 DNA: TGCGCCAGCAGCTTGCGACAGGGATCCTACGAGCAGTACTTC. It translates to CASSLRQGSYEQYF.

In its sample, this clone was seen once. The rearrangement uses TRBV4-3 and TRBJ1-2; D gene uncertain. The CDR3 is 15 residues long. The ends were cut back, 0 bases at V and 4 bases at J, with 12 bases in the middle. Germline values: CDR1 LGHNA, CDR2 YSLEER. The CDR3 protein is CASSQDPRTSYGYTF. The DNA of the CDR3 is TGCGCCAGCAGCCAAGATCCGCGCACCTCCTATGGCTACACCTTC.

This sequence joins TRBV5-6 and TRBJ2-3, with D perhaps TRBD1 (5 bases). V lost 6 bases and J 2 bases, leaving 22 bases between the germline ends. The CDR3 has 17 residues. Germline assignment: CDR1 SGHDT and CDR2 YYEEEE. This CDR3 is CASNVALGLSNTDTQYF. DNA of the CDR3: TGTGCCAGCAACGTAGCCCTGGGGCTGAGTAACACAGATACGCAGTATTTT.

The chain links TRBV7-6 to TRBJ1-3; 9 nucleotides match TRBD1. Germline-derived CDR1 and CDR2 are SGHVS and FNYEAQ. The CDR3 is made up of 15 amino acids. V was clipped by 5 bases and J by 2 bases; unmatched bases: 4. The CDR3 region has the DNA TGTGCCAGCAGCCAACAGGGGGCAGCTGGAAACACCATATATTTT. This encodes CASSQQGAAGNTIYF.

The count of this clone is one. The rearrangement joins TRBV4-2 to TRBJ1-2; 7 bases fit TRBD1. The CDR3 has 14 amino acids. V lost 4 bases, J lost 5 bases, and 7 bases stayed unmatched. In germline, CDR1 is LGHNA, CDR2 YNFKEQ. CDR3 nucleotides: TGTGCCAGCAGCCGGCAGGGGGGCAATTATGGCTACACCTTC. This codes for CASSRQGGNYGYTF.